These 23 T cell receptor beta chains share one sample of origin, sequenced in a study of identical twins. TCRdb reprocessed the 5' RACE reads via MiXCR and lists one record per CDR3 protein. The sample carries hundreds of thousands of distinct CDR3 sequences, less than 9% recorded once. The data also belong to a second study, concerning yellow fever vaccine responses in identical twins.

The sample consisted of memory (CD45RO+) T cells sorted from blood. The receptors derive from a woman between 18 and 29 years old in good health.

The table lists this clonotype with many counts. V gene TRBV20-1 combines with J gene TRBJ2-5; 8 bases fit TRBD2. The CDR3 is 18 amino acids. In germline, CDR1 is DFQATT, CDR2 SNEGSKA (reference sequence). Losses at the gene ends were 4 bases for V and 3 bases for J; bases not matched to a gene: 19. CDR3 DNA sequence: TGCAGTGCTATTGGGCTTCGAGCGGGGGACGGTGTGGAAGAGACCCAGTACTTC. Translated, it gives CSAIGLRAGDGVEETQYF.

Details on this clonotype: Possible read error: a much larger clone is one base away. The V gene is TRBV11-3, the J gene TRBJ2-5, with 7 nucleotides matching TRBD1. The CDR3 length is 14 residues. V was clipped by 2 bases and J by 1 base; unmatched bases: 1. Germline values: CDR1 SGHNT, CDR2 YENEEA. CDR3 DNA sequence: TGTGCCAGCAGCTTACGGGACAGCCAAGAGACCCAGTACTTC. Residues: CASSLRDSQETQYF.

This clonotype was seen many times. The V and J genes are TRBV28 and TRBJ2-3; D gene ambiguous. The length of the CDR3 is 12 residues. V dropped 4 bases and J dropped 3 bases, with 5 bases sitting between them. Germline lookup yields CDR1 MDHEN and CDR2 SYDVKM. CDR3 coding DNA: TGTGCCAGCAGTTCACCTACAGATACGCAGTATTTT. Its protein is CASSSPTDTQYF.

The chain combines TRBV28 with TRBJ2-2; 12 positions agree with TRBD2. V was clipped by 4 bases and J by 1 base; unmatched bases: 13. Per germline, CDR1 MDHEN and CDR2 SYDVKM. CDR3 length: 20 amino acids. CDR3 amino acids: CASSSNPKGLAGENTGELFF. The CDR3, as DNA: TGTGCCAGCAGTTCAAACCCAAAGGGACTAGCGGGCGAGAACACCGGGGAGCTGTTTTTT.

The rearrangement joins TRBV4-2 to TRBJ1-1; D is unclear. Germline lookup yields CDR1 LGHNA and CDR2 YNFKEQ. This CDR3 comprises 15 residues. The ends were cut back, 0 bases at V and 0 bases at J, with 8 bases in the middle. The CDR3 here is CASSQDYSMNTEAFF. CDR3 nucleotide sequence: TGTGCCAGCAGCCAAGATTACAGCATGAACACTGAAGCTTTCTTT.

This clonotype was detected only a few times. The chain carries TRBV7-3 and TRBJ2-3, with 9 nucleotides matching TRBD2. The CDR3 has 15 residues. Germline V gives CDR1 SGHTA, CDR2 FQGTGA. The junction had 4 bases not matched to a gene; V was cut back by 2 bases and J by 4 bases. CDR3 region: CASSLAGGPADTQYF. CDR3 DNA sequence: TGTGCCAGCAGCTTAGCGGGAGGGCCGGCAGATACGCAGTATTTT.

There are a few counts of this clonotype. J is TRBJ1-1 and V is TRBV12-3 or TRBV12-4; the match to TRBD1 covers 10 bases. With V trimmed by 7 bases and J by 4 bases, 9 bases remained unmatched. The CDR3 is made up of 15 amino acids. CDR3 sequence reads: CASNPGQGWGTEAFF. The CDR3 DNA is TGTGCCAGCAACCCGGGACAGGGGTGGGGCACTGAAGCTTTCTTT.

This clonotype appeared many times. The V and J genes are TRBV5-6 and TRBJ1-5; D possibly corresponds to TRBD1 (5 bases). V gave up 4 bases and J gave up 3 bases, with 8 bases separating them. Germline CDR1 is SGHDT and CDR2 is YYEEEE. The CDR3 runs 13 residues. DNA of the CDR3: TGTGCCAGCAGCCGACAGAACAATCAGCCCCAGCATTTT. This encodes CASSRQNNQPQHF. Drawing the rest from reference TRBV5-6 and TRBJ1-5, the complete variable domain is DAGVTQSPTHLIKTRGQQVTLRCSPKSGHDTVSWYQQALGQGPQFIFQYYEEEERQRGNFPDRFSGHQFPNYSSELNVNALLLGDSALYLCASSRQNNQPQHFGDGTRLSIL.

CDR3 sequence: CASSSTSGMYEQYF. CDR3 nucleotides: TGTGCCAGCTCATCAACTAGCGGAATGTACGAGCAGTACTTC. The chain is built from TRBV18 and TRBJ2-7, with 8 bases matching TRBD2. CDR1 and CDR2 from the germline V gene are KGHSH and LQKENI. Trimming at V came to 5 bases and at J to 4 bases, leaving 7 bases not matched to a gene. The length of the CDR3 is 14 residues. The whole variable domain, remainder taken from reference TRBV18 and TRBJ2-7, is NAGVMQNPRHLVRRRGQEARLRCSPMKGHSHVYWYRQLPEEGLKFMVYLQKENIIDESGMPKERFSAEFPKEGPSILRIQQVVRGDSAAYFCASSSTSGMYEQYFGPGTRLTVT.

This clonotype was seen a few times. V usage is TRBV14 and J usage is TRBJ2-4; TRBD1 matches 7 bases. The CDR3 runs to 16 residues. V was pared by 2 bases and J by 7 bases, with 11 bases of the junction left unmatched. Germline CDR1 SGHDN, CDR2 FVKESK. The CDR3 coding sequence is TGTGCCAGCAGCCAACAGAACAGGGGTTGGGGGAACATTCAGTACTTC. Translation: CASSQQNRGWGNIQYF.

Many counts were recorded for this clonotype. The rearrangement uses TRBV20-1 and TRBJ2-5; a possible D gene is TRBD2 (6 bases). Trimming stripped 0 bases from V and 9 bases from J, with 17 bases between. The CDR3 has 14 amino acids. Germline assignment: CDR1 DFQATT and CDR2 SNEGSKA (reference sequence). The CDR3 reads CSAREGLGGRAQYF. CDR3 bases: TGCAGTGCTAGAGAGGGACTGGGTGGCCGGGCCCAGTACTTC.

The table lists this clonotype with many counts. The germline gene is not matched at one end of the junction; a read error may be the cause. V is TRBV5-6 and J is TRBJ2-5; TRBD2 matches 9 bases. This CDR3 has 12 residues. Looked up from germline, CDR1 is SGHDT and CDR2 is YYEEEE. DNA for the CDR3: TGCCTGGTAGCGGGAGTCCAAGAGACCCAGTACTTC. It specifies CLVAGVQETQYF.

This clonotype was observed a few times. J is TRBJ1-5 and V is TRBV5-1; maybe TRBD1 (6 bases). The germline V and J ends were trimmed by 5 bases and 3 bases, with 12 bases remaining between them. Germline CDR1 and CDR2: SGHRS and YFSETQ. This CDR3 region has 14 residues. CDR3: CASREGGINQPQHF. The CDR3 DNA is TGCGCCAGCAGGGAGGGGGGGATCAATCAGCCCCAGCATTTT.

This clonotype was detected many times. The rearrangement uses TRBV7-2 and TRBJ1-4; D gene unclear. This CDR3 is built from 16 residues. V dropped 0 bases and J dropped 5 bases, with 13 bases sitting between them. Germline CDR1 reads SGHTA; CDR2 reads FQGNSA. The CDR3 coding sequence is TGTGCCAGCAGCTTAGCTTTCAGCGGTTTAAATGAAAAACTGTTTTTT. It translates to CASSLAFSGLNEKLFF.

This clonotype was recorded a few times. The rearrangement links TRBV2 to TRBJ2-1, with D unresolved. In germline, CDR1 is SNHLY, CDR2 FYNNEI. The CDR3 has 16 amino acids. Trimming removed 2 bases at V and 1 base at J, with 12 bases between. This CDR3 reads CASSESDAVSYNEQFF. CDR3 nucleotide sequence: TGTGCCAGCAGTGAATCTGACGCTGTATCCTACAATGAGCAGTTCTTC.

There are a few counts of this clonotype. The DNA for the CDR3 is TGTGCCAGCAGTGAAGGGAGGCGGTCTGGCTACACCTTC. The encoded protein is CASSEGRRSGYTF. The chain is built from TRBV6-1 and TRBJ1-2; D call uncertain. Germline V gives CDR1 MNHNS, CDR2 SASEGT. The ends were cut back, 1 base at V and 7 bases at J, with 10 bases in the middle. The length of the CDR3 is 13 residues.

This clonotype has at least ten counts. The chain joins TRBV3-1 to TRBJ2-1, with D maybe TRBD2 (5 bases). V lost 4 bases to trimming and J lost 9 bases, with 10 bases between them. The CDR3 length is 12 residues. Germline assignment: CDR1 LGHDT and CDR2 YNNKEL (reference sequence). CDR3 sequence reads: CASSPGEREQFF. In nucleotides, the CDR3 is TGTGCCAGCAGCCCCGGGGAGCGTGAGCAGTTCTTC.

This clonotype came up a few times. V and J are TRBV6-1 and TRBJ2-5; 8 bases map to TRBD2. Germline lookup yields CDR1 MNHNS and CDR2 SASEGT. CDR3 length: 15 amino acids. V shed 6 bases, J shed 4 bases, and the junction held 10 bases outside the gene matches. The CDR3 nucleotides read TGTGCCAGCAGGCTAGGGACTAGTCAATTAGAGACCCAGTACTTC. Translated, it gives CASRLGTSQLETQYF.

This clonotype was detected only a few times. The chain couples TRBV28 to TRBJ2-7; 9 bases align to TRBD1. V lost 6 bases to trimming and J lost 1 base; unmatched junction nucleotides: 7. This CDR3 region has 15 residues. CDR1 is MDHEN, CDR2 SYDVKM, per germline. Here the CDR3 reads CASRARDRGSYEQYV. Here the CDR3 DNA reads TGTGCCAGCAGGGCCCGTGACAGGGGGTCCTACGAGCAGTACGTC.

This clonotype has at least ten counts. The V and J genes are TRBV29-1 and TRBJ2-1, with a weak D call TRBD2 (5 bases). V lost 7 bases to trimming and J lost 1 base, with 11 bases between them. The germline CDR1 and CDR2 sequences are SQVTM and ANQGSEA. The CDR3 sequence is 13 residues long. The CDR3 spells CSAGGFSYNEQFF. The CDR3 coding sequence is TGCAGCGCCGGCGGGTTTTCCTACAATGAGCAGTTCTTC.

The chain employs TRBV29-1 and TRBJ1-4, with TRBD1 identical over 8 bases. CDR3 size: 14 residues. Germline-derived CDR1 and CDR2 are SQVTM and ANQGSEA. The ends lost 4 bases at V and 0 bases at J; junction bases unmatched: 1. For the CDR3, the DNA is TGCAGCGTTGCGACAGGGGCAACTAATGAAAAACTGTTTTTT. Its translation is CSVATGATNEKLFF.

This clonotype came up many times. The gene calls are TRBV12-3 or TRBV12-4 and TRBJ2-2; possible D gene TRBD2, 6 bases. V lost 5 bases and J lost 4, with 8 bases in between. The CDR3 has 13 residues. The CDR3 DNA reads TGTGCCAGCAGTGGACTACTCACCGGGGAGCTGTTTTTT. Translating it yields CASSGLLTGELFF.

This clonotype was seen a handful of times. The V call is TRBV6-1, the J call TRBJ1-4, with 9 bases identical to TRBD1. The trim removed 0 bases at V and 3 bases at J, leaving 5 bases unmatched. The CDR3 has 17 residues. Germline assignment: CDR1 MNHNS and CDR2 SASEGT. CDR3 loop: CASSEALQGAANEKLFF. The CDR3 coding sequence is TGTGCCAGCAGTGAAGCGCTACAGGGGGCTGCTAATGAAAAACTGTTTTTT.